The 32 T cell receptor beta chains below all came from one sample that was sequenced in a study of OX40 agonist ivuxolimab in advanced cancers. Profiled with immunoSEQ multiplex PCR; TCRdb holds only in-frame clones, not every one. The repertoire holds about 67,000 clones, with under 95% as singletons. The sequenced sample was CD4+ or CD8+ T cells sorted from blood, obtained in a trial of the OX40 agonist ivuxolimab. The receptors stem from an adult with an advanced solid tumor such as melanoma, head and neck, liver or kidney cancer.

The rearrangement links TRBV7-2 to TRBJ1-1; D remains ambiguous. The ends were cut back, 5 bases at V and 1 base at J, with 14 bases in the middle. Germline V gives CDR1 SGHTA, CDR2 FQGNSA. The CDR3 has 15 amino acids. CDR3 nucleotides: TGTGCCAGCAGCCACGTGGGAGGCGAGAACACTGAAGCTTTCTTT. It encodes CASSHVGGENTEAFF.

This clone was seen more than once but under ten times. The chain recombines TRBV6-5 with TRBJ1-2; 7 bases are shared with TRBD1. Trimming removed 0 bases from V and 4 bases from J; junction bases left unmatched: 2. In germline, CDR1 is MNHEY, CDR2 SVGAGI. This CDR3 has 14 residues. The CDR3 spells CASSYSRGGYGYTF. As DNA, the CDR3 is TGTGCCAGCAGTTACTCCAGGGGGGGCTATGGCTACACCTTC.

The chain uses TRBV29-1 and TRBJ2-7; TRBD2 agrees at 11 bases. The length of the CDR3 is 16 residues. CDR1 is SQVTM and CDR2 is ANQGSEA in the germline V gene. V shed 3 bases, J shed 3 bases, and the junction held 10 bases outside the gene matches. The CDR3 protein is CSVEDGATSGNYEQYF. CDR3 DNA sequence: TGCAGCGTTGAGGACGGGGCGACTAGCGGGAACTACGAGCAGTACTTC.

The chain joins TRBV6-1 to TRBJ1-1, with D unresolved. CDR3 length equals 13 residues. Germline assignment: CDR1 MNHNS and CDR2 SASEGT. Trimming took off 8 bases at V and 0 bases at J, with 10 bases between the two ends. The CDR3 protein is CASWRLMNTEAFF. For the CDR3, the DNA is TGTGCCAGCTGGCGCCTGATGAACACTGAAGCTTTCTTT.

This chain joins TRBV27 and TRBJ2-2; no firm D call. The CDR3 spans 12 residues. V lost 5 bases to trimming and J lost 7 bases, with 8 bases between them. Germline CDR1 is MNHEY and CDR2 is SMNVEV (reference sequence). The DNA of the CDR3 is TGTGCCAGCAGTCAGGCAGTCGGGGAGCTGTTTTTT. Protein: CASSQAVGELFF.

The V and J genes are TRBV28 and TRBJ1-5; 7 bases match TRBD1. V trimming: 7 bases; J trimming: 0 bases; junction bases outside the gene matches: 15. This CDR3 is built from 18 residues. Germline CDR1 MDHEN, CDR2 SYDVKM. The CDR3 DNA reads as TGTGCCAGCACACTAAGACAGGGCCACAGCCTTAGCAATCAGCCCCAGCATTTT. Its protein is CASTLRQGHSLSNQPQHF.

J is TRBJ2-1 and V is TRBV7-9; TRBD2 matches 7 bases. This CDR3 has 14 amino acids. Germline CDR1 is SEHNR and CDR2 is FQNEAQ (reference sequence). V shed 6 bases and J 4 bases; nucleotides not matched to a gene: 6. The CDR3 sequence: CASRPPSGYNEQFF. The CDR3 region has the DNA TGTGCCAGCAGACCACCTAGCGGTTACAATGAGCAGTTCTTC.

This sequence joins TRBV5-1 and TRBJ2-1; TRBD1 aligns across 9 bases. The CDR3 runs to 15 residues. CDR1 is SGHRS and CDR2 is YFSETQ in the germline V gene. J was trimmed by 7 bases and V by 1 base; bases with no gene match: 6. The CDR3 coding sequence is TGCGCCAGCAGCTTGTTACAGGGGGCTGTAAATGAGCAGTTCTTC. Translation gives CASSLLQGAVNEQFF.

The chain combines TRBV4-2 with TRBJ2-5; 9 nucleotides line up with TRBD2. Germline CDR1 reads LGHNA; CDR2 reads YNFKEQ. The CDR3 loop spans 15 amino acids. J was trimmed by 5 bases and V by 0 bases; bases with no gene match: 4. CDR3 sequence reads: CASSQEPSGIETQYF. For the CDR3, the DNA is TGTGCCAGCAGCCAAGAACCTAGCGGGATTGAGACCCAGTACTTC.

This chain uses TRBV13 with TRBJ2-7, with 11 bases identical to TRBD1. In germline, CDR1 is PRHDT, CDR2 FYEKMQ (reference sequence). The junction had 8 bases not matched to a gene; V was cut back by 5 bases and J by 5 bases. This CDR3 is built from 15 residues. The CDR3 loop reads CASSPGTGGFDEQYF. The CDR3 coding sequence is TGTGCCAGCAGCCCCGGGACAGGGGGTTTTGACGAGCAGTACTTC.

The rearrangement links TRBV4-2 to TRBJ2-7, with 9 bases fitting TRBD2. Germline CDR1 and CDR2: LGHNA and YNFKEQ. V was clipped by 4 bases and J by 3 bases; unmatched bases: 4. This CDR3 is built from 14 residues. The DNA for the CDR3 is TGTGCCAGCAGCCCGGGACTAGCCCTCTACGAGCAGTACTTC. This sequence encodes CASSPGLALYEQYF.

The rearrangement links TRBV27 to TRBJ2-7; D not resolved. In germline, CDR1 is MNHEY, CDR2 SMNVEV (reference sequence). V lost 6 bases and J 2 bases, leaving 17 bases between the germline ends. The CDR3 loop spans 15 amino acids. The DNA for the CDR3 is TGTGCCAGCAGCCAGACCCGGAACCCAACCTACGAGCAGTACTTC. It yields the protein CASSQTRNPTYEQYF.

This chain uses TRBV7-9 with TRBJ1-1; 8 nucleotides match TRBD1. This CDR3 spans 16 amino acids. Looked up from germline, CDR1 is SEHNR and CDR2 is FQNEAQ (reference sequence). Unmatched junction bases numbered 13, after V lost 5 bases and J lost 5 bases. The CDR3 DNA reads TGTGCCAGCAGCCCGCGGACAGGGACGACGGAAACTGAAGCTTTCTTT. Amino acid sequence: CASSPRTGTTETEAFF.

In the case of this clone: Other DNA sequences in this sample translate to the same CDR3. V usage is TRBV7-9 and J usage is TRBJ1-2, with TRBD1 matching 9 bases. The CDR3 loop spans 16 amino acids. Unmatched junction bases numbered 13, after V lost 2 bases and J lost 9 bases. CDR1 SEHNR and CDR2 FQNEAQ come from the germline V gene (reference sequence). The chain's CDR3 is CASSLSRLGQGGRYTF. The DNA of the CDR3 is TGTGCCAGCAGCTTAAGTCGTCTGGGACAGGGAGGTCGCTACACCTTC.

The chain's CDR3 is CASSFTRTGNTIYF. The CDR3 DNA reads TGTGCCAGCAGTTTCACTCGGACAGGAAACACCATATATTTT. V and J are TRBV27 and TRBJ1-3; TRBD1 might be the D (5 bases). V was shortened by 3 bases and J by 4 bases, with 10 bases between the two germline ends. The CDR3 extends over 14 amino acids. Germline V gene data show CDR1 as MNHEY and CDR2 as SMNVEV (reference sequence).

The V and J genes are TRBV6-5 and TRBJ1-1; D ambiguous. The germline V gene encodes CDR1 MNHEY and CDR2 SVGAGI. V was trimmed by 0 bases and J by 4 bases, leaving 6 bases between them. CDR3 length: 13 residues. DNA for the CDR3: TGTGCCAGCAGTTACTCGGGCGCCACTGAAGCTTTCTTT. The encoded protein is CASSYSGATEAFF.

The rearrangement links TRBV6-1 to TRBJ2-7, with D tentatively TRBD2 (6 bases). Germline lookup yields CDR1 MNHNS and CDR2 SASEGT. Trimming shortened V by 4 bases and J by 1 base, and 20 bases separated the two germline ends. CDR3 length: 17 residues. The CDR3 nucleotides read TGTGCCAGCAGTGTGGACCCCGGAAGCGGGCAATCCTACGAGCAGTACTTC. It translates to CASSVDPGSGQSYEQYF.

The genes are TRBV28 and TRBJ2-1; 14 bases are shared with TRBD2. The CDR3 sequence is 20 residues long. Trimming took 5 bases from V and 6 from J; bases not matched to a gene: 18. The V gene's germline CDR1 is MDHEN and CDR2 SYDVKM. CDR3 region: CASSAIGTSGSHVSGNEQFF. CDR3 nucleotide sequence: TGTGCCAGCAGTGCTATAGGGACTAGCGGGAGTCACGTCTCGGGCAATGAGCAGTTCTTC.

This chain uses TRBV13 with TRBJ2-1, with 15 nucleotides matching TRBD2. Unmatched junction bases numbered 16, after V lost 5 bases and J lost 5 bases. The CDR3 runs 20 residues. In germline, CDR1 is PRHDT, CDR2 FYEKMQ (reference sequence). The CDR3 reads CASSGESGLAGGREDNEQFF. DNA for the CDR3: TGTGCCAGCAGCGGCGAAAGTGGACTAGCGGGAGGGCGGGAAGACAATGAGCAGTTCTTC.

This clone occurred once. V and J are TRBV7-8 and TRBJ2-7; a possible D gene is TRBD2 (6 bases). This CDR3 contains 17 residues. Trimming removed 1 base from V and 6 bases from J, with 22 bases in between. CDR1 and CDR2 (germline): SGHVS, FQNEAQ. Here the CDR3 DNA reads TGTGCCAGCAGCTTAGGGAGGGTTTTAGCTGCGGAGGGCGAGCAGTACTTC. Amino acids: CASSLGRVLAAEGEQYF.

The rearrangement links TRBV7-9 to TRBJ1-1; D may be TRBD1 (5 bases). The CDR3 covers 15 residues. Germline CDR1 is SEHNR and CDR2 is FQNEAQ (reference sequence). Trimming removed 4 bases from V and 0 bases from J, with 12 bases in between. In nucleotides, the CDR3 is TGTGCCAGCAGCTCCCAGACAGTCATGAACACTGAAGCTTTCTTT. It yields the protein CASSSQTVMNTEAFF.

The gene calls are TRBV5-4 and TRBJ2-7; TRBD2 agrees at 9 bases. V shed 0 bases and J 2 bases; nucleotides not matched to a gene: 6. CDR1 is SGHNT and CDR2 is YYREEE in the germline V gene (reference sequence). The length of the CDR3 is 16 residues. This CDR3 reads CASSLEGGGRAYEQYF. CDR3 coding DNA: TGTGCCAGCAGCTTGGAAGGTGGCGGGAGGGCCTACGAGCAGTACTTC.

This clone was detected once. V is TRBV10-3 and J is TRBJ1-2; a weak D match, TRBD1 (5 bases). CDR3 size: 13 residues. Per germline, CDR1 ENHRY and CDR2 SYGVKD. The V end lost 2 bases, the J end lost 5 bases, and 9 bases lay between the germline ends. The CDR3 nucleotides read TGTGCCATCAGTGAGGGGACGGCTTATGGCTACACCTTC. It translates to CAISEGTAYGYTF.

The genes are TRBV10-2 and TRBJ2-5, with 7 bases matching TRBD1. The closer fit of TRBJ2-7 to the DNA end suggests the J call may be wrong. CDR1 is WSHSY and CDR2 is SAAADI in the germline V gene. The CDR3 loop spans 13 amino acids. CDR3 DNA: TGCGCCAGCGACAAGCGACAGGGCAGCGAGCAGTACTTC. Amino acids: CASDKRQGSEQYF.

In its sample, this clone was seen once. This sequence joins TRBV7-9 and TRBJ2-7, with D hard to call. The V and J ends lost 2 bases and 6 bases respectively, with 14 bases between them. The CDR3 has 14 residues. CDR1 is SEHNR, CDR2 FQNEAQ, per germline (reference sequence). In nucleotides, the CDR3 is TGTGCCAGCAGCTTAAGTCCAGGTTCGGTCGAGCAGTACTTC. Encoded protein: CASSLSPGSVEQYF.

V is TRBV19 and J is TRBJ1-1; TRBD1 agrees at 8 bases. Germline values: CDR1 LNHDA, CDR2 SQIVND (reference sequence). The ends lost 4 bases at V and 5 bases at J; junction bases unmatched: 6. The CDR3 is 14 amino acids. The chain's CDR3 is CASSTTGAKTEAFF. The CDR3 DNA is TGTGCCAGTAGTACGACAGGGGCGAAGACTGAAGCTTTCTTT.

In this sample, this clone is medium-sized (0.01 to 0.1%). J is TRBJ1-1 and V is TRBV15; 8 positions match TRBD1. This CDR3 has 16 residues. The germline V gene encodes CDR1 LNHNV and CDR2 YYDKDF (reference sequence). Germline trimming cut 0 bases from V and 1 base from J; bases unmatched to any gene: 4. CDR3 nucleotide sequence: TGTGCCACCAGCAGAGACCCCGGGACAGGGAACACTGAAGCTTTCTTT. The encoded protein is CATSRDPGTGNTEAFF. Full variable domain (remainder filled in from reference TRBV15 and TRBJ1-1): DAMVIQNPRYQVTQFGKPVTLSCSQTLNHNVMYWYQQKSSQAPKLLFHYYDKDFNNEADTPDNFQSRRPNTSFCFLDIRSPGLGDTAMYLCATSRDPGTGNTEAFFGQGTRLTVV.

The chain is built from TRBV2 and TRBJ1-1; TRBD1 matches at 7 bases. This CDR3 has 14 residues. J was trimmed by 1 base and V by 8 bases; bases with no gene match: 7. From germline, CDR1 is SNHLY and CDR2 FYNNEI. DNA of the CDR3: TGTGCCAGCGACCCAGGGGGGACGAACACTGAAGCTTTCTTT. It translates to CASDPGGTNTEAFF.

This chain uses TRBV7-9 with TRBJ2-4, with D maybe TRBD1 (5 bases). V was pared by 3 bases and J by 0 bases, with 12 bases between. The CDR3 sequence is 16 residues long. Germline CDR1 reads SEHNR; CDR2 reads FQNEAQ (reference sequence). The CDR3 DNA sequence: TGTGCCAGCAGCTTGTCGGCAGGGCTAGCCAAAAACATTCAGTACTTC. Translating it yields CASSLSAGLAKNIQYF.

This chain joins TRBV4-3 and TRBJ2-3; D possibly corresponds to TRBD2 (6 bases). Germline V gene sequence: CDR1 LGHNA, CDR2 YSLEER. CDR3 length: 20 amino acids. V lost 0 bases and J lost 3, with 25 bases in between. The CDR3 DNA sequence: TGCGCCAGCAGCCAAGATATTAGACTAGGCAGAAAGCTCGAAACAGATACGCAGTATTTT. Protein sequence: CASSQDIRLGRKLETDTQYF.

This clone was seen a single time. V is TRBV13 and J is TRBJ2-1; TRBD2 matches at 10 bases. The CDR3 totals 15 residues. The germline gives CDR1 PRHDT, CDR2 FYEKMQ (reference sequence). V trimming: 1 base; J trimming: 7 bases; junction bases outside the gene matches: 4. CDR3 nucleotides: TGTGCCAGCAGCTTAGTGGGACTAGCGATAAATGAGCAGTTCTTC. Translation gives CASSLVGLAINEQFF.

The V and J genes are TRBV4-1 and TRBJ1-4; 7 bases are a match to TRBD1. Germline CDR1 reads MGHRA; CDR2 reads YSYEKL. Germline trimming cut 5 bases from V and 10 bases from J; bases unmatched to any gene: 10. The CDR3 is 14 amino acids. Here the CDR3 DNA reads TGCGCCAGCAGCTTAGACAGGGTTAGTGGAAAACTGTTTTTT. As protein: CASSLDRVSGKLFF.